A single sample is the source of the 30 T cell receptor beta chains below, sequenced in a study of T-cell memory formation after mild COVID-19. TCRdb reprocessed the 5' RACE reads via MiXCR and lists one record per CDR3 protein. Among around 450,000 distinct CDR3 sequences listed, approximately 25% were seen once. Sequencing was carried out using PBMCs or a T cell subset sorted from them (not recorded which). The source is an adult woman who had mild COVID-19 (a few samples of this study predate the infection). Cell type and time point are not known.

The chain joins TRBV5-5 to TRBJ1-5; no clear D. Trimming left V 2 bases short and J 6 bases short, with 9 bases between. The CDR3 is made up of 13 amino acids. Germline V gives CDR1 SGHKS, CDR2 YYEKEE (reference sequence). CDR3 sequence: CASSLSTSQPQHF. CDR3 coding DNA: TGTGCCAGCAGCTTATCAACCTCTCAGCCCCAGCATTTT.

This clonotype came up a few times. This chain links TRBV9 with TRBJ2-2; D may be TRBD1 or TRBD2 (6 bases each). Trimming took 3 bases from V and 5 from J, leaving 8 bases between them. The CDR3 is made up of 13 amino acids. Germline V gene sequence: CDR1 SGDLS, CDR2 YYNGEE. CDR3 amino acids: CASSEGGTGELFF. DNA of the CDR3: TGTGCCAGCAGCGAGGGGGGAACCGGGGAGCTGTTTTTT.

The J gene is TRBJ1-6, the V gene TRBV5-1; TRBD1 is a possible D gene (6 bases). Germline assignment: CDR1 SGHRS and CDR2 YFSETQ. The CDR3 contains 18 residues. Trimming removed 1 base from V and 6 bases from J, with 20 bases in between. The CDR3: CASSLRPQGIGVNSPLHF. The CDR3 DNA is TGCGCCAGCAGCTTGAGGCCACAGGGAATAGGCGTTAATTCACCCCTCCACTTT.

This clonotype has ten or more counts. The V and J genes are TRBV4-2 and TRBJ1-1; D remains ambiguous. Germline CDR1 LGHNA, CDR2 YNFKEQ. CDR3 length equals 16 residues. The ends were cut back, 0 bases at V and 0 bases at J, with 11 bases in the middle. This CDR3 reads CASSQDNTNLNTEAFF. In DNA, the CDR3 is TGTGCCAGCAGCCAAGATAATACGAATTTGAACACTGAAGCTTTCTTT.

The chain recombines TRBV2 with TRBJ2-7; D might be TRBD2 (7 bases). Germline assignment: CDR1 SNHLY and CDR2 FYNNEI. This CDR3 has 14 residues. The CDR3 DNA sequence: TGTGCTACCTCCCGGGAAGGGGGAGGGGGCGAGCAGTACTTC. Translation: CATSREGGGGEQYF.

This clonotype appeared a few times. This chain uses TRBV20-1 with TRBJ1-4, with D unresolved. The germline V gene has CDR1 DFQATT and CDR2 SNEGSKA (reference sequence). CDR3 size: 12 residues. V lost 1 base to trimming and J lost 6 bases, with 6 bases between them. CDR3 sequence: CSARGGYEKLFF. The CDR3 DNA sequence: TGCAGTGCTAGAGGGGGATATGAAAAACTGTTTTTT.

There are a few counts of this clonotype. This CDR3 reads CASSSTSGGGTDTQYF. For the CDR3, the DNA is TGTGCCAGCAGCTCTACTAGCGGAGGGGGCACAGATACGCAGTATTTT. The chain employs TRBV7-2 and TRBJ2-3; 8 bases are a match to TRBD2. Losses at the gene ends were 4 bases for V and 1 base for J; bases not matched to a gene: 7. The CDR3 has 16 amino acids. Germline CDR1 reads SGHTA; CDR2 reads FQGNSA.

This chain connects TRBV5-1 to TRBJ2-7, with 7 bases identical to TRBD1. Trimming removed 4 bases from V and 3 bases from J; junction bases left unmatched: 10. There are 15 residues in the CDR3. The germline V gene has CDR1 SGHRS and CDR2 YFSETQ. The CDR3 loop is CASSPGQRADYEQYF. In nucleotides, the CDR3 is TGCGCCAGCAGCCCGGGACAGAGAGCCGACTACGAGCAGTACTTC.

This clonotype was observed a handful of times. The chain combines TRBV29-1 with TRBJ1-3; the D is unclear. Per the germline V gene, CDR1 is SQVTM and CDR2 is ANQGSEA. Trimming cost V 6 bases and J 4 bases, with 13 bases left between them. CDR3 length equals 13 residues. The CDR3: CSVIWADGNTIYF. In DNA, the CDR3 is TGCAGCGTAATTTGGGCGGACGGAAACACCATATATTTT.

This chain connects TRBV7-9 to TRBJ1-5, with TRBD1 as a possible D gene (6 bases). V was pared by 4 bases and J by 0 bases, with 10 bases between. CDR1 and CDR2 from the germline V gene are SEHNR and FQNEAQ (reference sequence). CDR3 length: 15 residues. CDR3 in DNA: TGTGCCAGCAGCTCGGACAGTTATAGCAATCAGCCCCAGCATTTT. Its translation: CASSSDSYSNQPQHF.

V is TRBV24-1 and J is TRBJ2-3; D unresolved. Germline assignment: CDR1 KGHDR and CDR2 SFDVKD. Trimming took 9 bases from V and 1 from J, leaving 13 bases between them. The CDR3 totals 14 residues. The chain's CDR3 is CATPAGRCTDTQYF. CDR3 DNA: TGTGCCACCCCGGCTGGCAGGTGCACAGATACGCAGTATTTT.

The table lists this clonotype with a few counts. The chain combines TRBV3-1 with TRBJ2-3; no reliable D call. Germline CDR1 reads LGHDT; CDR2 reads YNNKEL (reference sequence). The CDR3 covers 13 residues. V was trimmed by 4 bases and J by 6 bases, leaving 11 bases between them. CDR3 in amino acids: CASSPGWRDTQYF. The CDR3 DNA reads TGTGCCAGCAGCCCCGGGTGGCGTGATACGCAGTATTTT.

There are many counts of this clonotype. The chain employs TRBV5-1 and TRBJ2-5, with 10 bases that match TRBD1. Germline CDR1 and CDR2: SGHRS and YFSETQ. CDR3 length: 16 residues. The junction had 11 bases not matched to a gene; V was cut back by 4 bases and J by 5 bases. CDR3 in amino acids: CASSRAGTGVVETQYF. CDR3 coding DNA: TGCGCCAGCAGCAGAGCCGGGACAGGGGTTGTCGAGACCCAGTACTTC.

V usage is TRBV7-9 and J usage is TRBJ2-6, with D hard to call. Trimming left V 2 bases short and J 4 bases short, with 9 bases between. The CDR3 length is 15 residues. Germline CDR1 reads SEHNR; CDR2 reads FQNEAQ (reference sequence). Here the CDR3 reads CASSLSVAGANVLTF. The CDR3 DNA reads as TGTGCCAGCAGCTTAAGCGTCGCAGGGGCCAACGTCCTGACTTTC.

This clonotype appeared a few times. J is TRBJ2-1 and V is TRBV7-2, with a possible D match to TRBD1 (6 bases). Germline values: CDR1 SGHTA, CDR2 FQGNSA. This CDR3 region has 14 residues. V was shortened by 5 bases and J by 9 bases, with 17 bases between the two germline ends. In DNA, the CDR3 is TGTGCCAGCAGCCCAATCCGGGACACGGCTGAGCAGTTCTTC. This translates into CASSPIRDTAEQFF.

The V gene is TRBV7-2, the J gene TRBJ1-2; 7 bases agree with TRBD1. The germline V gene encodes CDR1 SGHTA and CDR2 FQGNSA. The V and J ends lost 5 bases and 0 bases, in that order; junction bases with no gene match: 9. CDR3 length equals 16 residues. The chain's CDR3 is CASSPGGQASNYGYTF. CDR3 nucleotide sequence: TGTGCCAGCAGCCCCGGTGGACAGGCGTCTAACTATGGCTACACCTTC.

There are a few counts of this clonotype. This chain links TRBV11-2 with TRBJ2-1; D unclear. This CDR3 is built from 15 residues. In germline, CDR1 is SGHAT, CDR2 FQNNGV. The ends were cut back, 1 base at V and 10 bases at J, with 17 bases in the middle. The DNA of the CDR3 is TGTGCCAGCAGCTTAGGCCCTAGTTCAACCAGCGAGCAGTTCTTC. Translation: CASSLGPSSTSEQFF.

V and J are TRBV5-1 and TRBJ2-7; D tentatively fits TRBD1 or TRBD2 (6 bases each). Trimming cost V 1 base and J 3 bases, with 11 bases left between them. Germline V lookup: CDR1 SGHRS, CDR2 YFSETQ. This CDR3 has 14 amino acids. The CDR3 bases are TGCGCCAGCAGCTTGCAAGGGGGGTACTACGAGCAGTACTTC. Residues: CASSLQGGYYEQYF.

The chain recombines TRBV15 with TRBJ2-2; tentative D call: TRBD1 (8 bases). Between the trimmed V and J ends, which lost 3 bases and 7 bases, there was a span of 15 bases. Germline V gene data show CDR1 as LNHNV and CDR2 as YYDKDF (reference sequence). The CDR3 loop spans 15 amino acids. CDR3 sequence: CATSSGQGGYGELFF. DNA of the CDR3: TGTGCCACCAGCAGCGGACAGGGAGGGTACGGGGAGCTGTTTTTT. The full variable domain, rest sourced from reference TRBV15 and TRBJ2-2, is DAMVIQNPRYQVTQFGKPVTLSCSQTLNHNVMYWYQQKSSQAPKLLFHYYDKDFNNEADTPDNFQSRRPNTSFCFLDIRSPGLGDTAMYLCATSSGQGGYGELFFGEGSRLTVL.

Written as DNA, the CDR3 is TGTGCCAGCAGTTCCGCCGGAGCGGGGAAGGGGGAGCTGTTTTTT. It codes for CASSSAGAGKGELFF. The V gene is TRBV27, the J gene TRBJ2-2; TRBD2 aligns across 7 bases. The CDR3 totals 15 residues. The germline CDR1 and CDR2 sequences are MNHEY and SMNVEV (reference sequence). The V gene end was trimmed by 4 bases and the J gene end by 8 bases; junction bases not matched to a gene: 10.

This clonotype has just a few counts. The chain recombines TRBV24-1 with TRBJ1-5; D possibly corresponds to TRBD1 (6 bases). Germline CDR1 and CDR2: KGHDR and SFDVKD. With 9 bases removed from V and 0 bases from J, the gap between germline ends came to 11 bases. The length of the CDR3 is 14 residues. CDR3 nucleotide sequence: TGTGCCACCCAGGGGTCTTATAGCAATCAGCCCCAGCATTTT. Translation: CATQGSYSNQPQHF.

This clonotype has more than one count but fewer than ten. The chain employs TRBV6-1 and TRBJ1-2; 9 nucleotides agree with TRBD1. The CDR3 is 14 amino acids. Germline CDR1 MNHNS, CDR2 SASEGT. Trimming at V came to 6 bases and at J to 5 bases, leaving 7 bases not matched to a gene. The CDR3 sequence: CASRARTGVYGYTF. CDR3 coding DNA: TGTGCCAGCAGGGCCAGGACAGGGGTGTATGGCTACACCTTC.

This chain links TRBV30 with TRBJ2-1; D unresolved. V lost 3 bases to trimming and J lost 4 bases, with 10 bases between them. This CDR3 contains 13 residues. Germline V CDR1 and CDR2: GTSNPN, SVGIG (reference sequence). CDR3 region: CAWREPVYNEQFF. The CDR3, as DNA: TGTGCCTGGAGAGAGCCCGTTTACAATGAGCAGTTCTTC.

The chain links TRBV13 to TRBJ2-1; TRBD2 might be the D (6 bases). V was trimmed by 5 bases and J by 1 base, leaving 24 bases between them. The CDR3 length is 19 residues. The germline V gene has CDR1 PRHDT and CDR2 FYEKMQ (reference sequence). The CDR3 loop reads CASSRSGKVDWPSYNEQFF. Written as DNA, the CDR3 is TGTGCCAGCAGCCGTAGCGGTAAAGTGGACTGGCCATCCTACAATGAGCAGTTCTTC. Drawing the rest from reference TRBV13 and TRBJ2-1, the complete variable domain is AAGVIQSPRHLIKEKRETATLKCYPIPRHDTVYWYQQGPGQDPQFLISFYEKMQSDKGSIPDRFSAQQFSDYHSELNMSSLELGDSALYFCASSRSGKVDWPSYNEQFFGPGTRLTVL.

This clonotype was seen ten or more times. A read error may produce the germline difference seen at one junction end. The rearrangement joins TRBV14 to TRBJ2-5; no clear D. CDR1 is SGHDN and CDR2 is FVKESK in the germline V gene. The CDR3 contains 12 residues. The CDR3 DNA follows: TGCGCCAGCAGCCAAGATGGAGAGACCCAGTACTTC. Its translation: CASSQDGETQYF.

V gene TRBV6-5 combines with J gene TRBJ2-1; 7 bases are shared with TRBD1. There are 12 residues in the CDR3. Germline V gives CDR1 MNHEY, CDR2 SVGAGI. J lost 14 bases, V lost 5 bases, and 9 bases had no gene match. The CDR3: CASSQTGTEEFF. The CDR3 bases are TGTGCCAGCAGTCAGACCGGGACAGAAGAGTTCTTC.

This clonotype has just a few counts. This chain links TRBV12-3 or TRBV12-4 with TRBJ2-2; D possibly corresponds to TRBD1 (6 bases). This CDR3 region has 13 residues. Between the trimmed V and J ends, which lost 7 bases and 8 bases, there was a span of 14 bases. CDR3 nucleotide sequence: TGTGCCAGCAAGAGGGACACCTTGGGGGAGCTGTTTTTT. Translating gives CASKRDTLGELFF.

CDR3 in DNA: TGTGCCAGCAGTGTACGGCAGAACACTGAGCAGTTCTTC. It yields the protein CASSVRQNTEQFF. The chain recombines TRBV6-1 with TRBJ2-1; D unresolved. CDR3 length: 13 amino acids. Germline CDR1 is MNHNS and CDR2 is SASEGT. Trimming pared 4 bases from V and 9 bases from J, leaving 13 bases between.

In this sample, this clonotype turned up once. A junction end diverges from the germline sequence, so it may reflect a read error. The rearrangement uses TRBV3-1 and TRBJ1-2, with a possible D match to TRBD1 (5 bases). The CDR3 extends over 15 amino acids. The germline V gene encodes CDR1 LGHDT and CDR2 YNNKEL (reference sequence). The CDR3 loop reads CVSSQEFGAFYGYTF. The DNA for the CDR3 is TGTGTCAGCAGCCAAGAGTTCGGGGCTTTCTATGGCTACACCTTC.

The rearrangement joins TRBV2 to TRBJ2-7; D is uncertain. Trimming left V 6 bases short and J 7 bases short, with 10 bases between. This CDR3 has 11 amino acids. The V gene's germline CDR1 is SNHLY and CDR2 FYNNEI. The DNA of the CDR3 is TGTGCCAGCAGCGTTGCGTGGGAGCAGTACTTC. This gives the protein CASSVAWEQYF.